This entry lists 15 T cell receptor beta chains sequenced from one sample in a study of blood T cell repertoires in COVID-19. Clones were read by immunoSEQ multiplex PCR, and TCRdb kept only the in-frame ones, dropping some. The sample includes some 400,000 clones, more than 75% of them seen just once. Sequencing input: peripheral blood. The receptors derive from a human donor with acute or convalescent COVID-19. The donor label of this sample is uncertain.

The chain is built from TRBV19 and TRBJ2-7, with a possible D match to TRBD2 (6 bases). The CDR3 consists of 14 residues. From germline, CDR1 is LNHDA and CDR2 SQIVND (reference sequence). V was trimmed by 1 base and J by 6 bases, leaving 13 bases between them. The chain's CDR3 is CASSIGGVLSEQYF. CDR3 bases: TGTGCCAGTAGTATAGGCGGGGTTTTGAGCGAGCAGTACTTC.

This clone came up once. V and J are TRBV6-1 and TRBJ2-1; 9 positions agree with TRBD1. Germline CDR1 MNHNS, CDR2 SASEGT. J gave up 6 bases and V 2 bases, and 5 bases lay outside the gene matches. This CDR3 contains 15 residues. CDR3 bases: TGTGCCAGCAGTGAAAGGACAGGGGCAGGCAATGAGCAGTTCTTC. It translates to CASSERTGAGNEQFF.

The V and J genes are TRBV5-4 and TRBJ2-7, with D tentatively TRBD2 (6 bases). The CDR3 is 17 residues long. The germline CDR1 and CDR2 sequences are SGHNT and YYREEE (reference sequence). Trimming stripped 0 bases from V and 2 bases from J, with 18 bases between. CDR3 DNA: TGTGCCAGCAGCTTGGGGGGGGAGTCCGCCCAAGCCTACGAGCAGTACTTC. This gives the protein CASSLGGESAQAYEQYF.

V usage is TRBV15 and J usage is TRBJ2-2, with a possible D match to TRBD2 (5 bases). Germline V gene sequence: CDR1 LNHNV, CDR2 YYDKDF (reference sequence). The CDR3 has 15 amino acids. Trimming cost V 0 bases and J 4 bases, with 9 bases left between them. CDR3 nucleotides: TGTGCCACCAGCAGAGACCGGACTGCCACCGGGGAGCTGTTTTTT. Translation: CATSRDRTATGELFF.

This chain joins TRBV6-6 and TRBJ2-1; D perhaps matches TRBD2 (5 bases). The CDR3 has 15 residues. CDR1 and CDR2 from the germline V gene are MNHNY and SVGAGI (reference sequence). With 4 bases removed from V and 0 bases from J, the gap between germline ends came to 10 bases. CDR3 nucleotide sequence: TGTGCCAGCAGTTCGACTACCTACTCCTACAATGAGCAGTTCTTC. This encodes CASSSTTYSYNEQFF.

The rearrangement uses TRBV28 and TRBJ1-6; D ambiguous. From germline, CDR1 is MDHEN and CDR2 SYDVKM. There are 11 residues in the CDR3. Trimming pared 6 bases from V and 6 bases from J, leaving 3 bases between. Here the CDR3 reads CASSVNSPLHF. CDR3 sequence (DNA): TGTGCCAGCAGCGTTAATTCACCCCTCCACTTT.

V and J are TRBV5-1 and TRBJ1-2; the match to TRBD1 covers 10 bases. The ends lost 0 bases at V and 5 bases at J; junction bases unmatched: 1. CDR3 length: 14 amino acids. Germline V gene sequence: CDR1 SGHRS, CDR2 YFSETQ. The CDR3 here is CASSLGTGGYGYTF. For the CDR3, the DNA is TGCGCCAGCAGCTTGGGGACAGGGGGGTATGGCTACACCTTC.

The count of this clone is one. This chain joins TRBV6-1 and TRBJ2-1, with 8 bases lining up with TRBD1. The germline V gene encodes CDR1 MNHNS and CDR2 SASEGT. V lost 3 bases and J lost 3; bases outside the gene matches: 10. The CDR3 contains 17 residues. CDR3 sequence (DNA): TGTGCCAGCAGTGAGGGGCAGGGGGCGATTATCTACAATGAGCAGTTCTTC. As protein: CASSEGQGAIIYNEQFF.

Points on this clone: The junction departs from the called germline gene at one end, perhaps through a read error. This rearrangement joins TRBV3-1 (or the pseudogene TRBV3-2) to TRBJ2-7; tentative D call: TRBD1 (5 bases). The length of the CDR3 is 11 residues. Germline V gives CDR1 LGHDT, CDR2 YNNKEL (reference sequence). The CDR3 nucleotides are TGTGCCAGCAGCCGTGGGGCAGGGTTGGACTTC. Protein: CASSRGAGLDF.

The V call is TRBV7-6, the J call TRBJ2-3, with TRBD2 matching 7 bases. CDR1 SGHVS and CDR2 FNYEAQ come from the germline V gene. Germline trimming cut 0 bases from V and 2 bases from J; bases unmatched to any gene: 2. This CDR3 is 15 amino acids long. This CDR3 is CASSLAGGPTDTQYF. The CDR3, as DNA: TGTGCCAGCAGCTTAGCGGGAGGGCCCACAGATACGCAGTATTTT.

The table lists this clone with a few counts. The chain links TRBV6-5 to TRBJ2-7, with TRBD2 identical over 9 bases. This CDR3 is built from 14 residues. CDR1 and CDR2 (germline): MNHEY, SVGAGI. After removal of 2 bases from V and 4 bases from J, the junction contained 3 bases not matched to a gene. The CDR3 DNA reads as TGTGCCAGCAGTTACGGCGGGGGGGAATACGAGCAGTACTTC. Its translation: CASSYGGGEYEQYF.

The chain joins TRBV6-1 to TRBJ1-4; 7 bases agree with TRBD1. The germline V gene encodes CDR1 MNHNS and CDR2 SASEGT. CDR3 length: 16 amino acids. The V segment lost 4 bases and the J segment 8 bases; nucleotides outside the gene matches: 13. CDR3 residues: CASSVIRGGGGEKLFF. For the CDR3, the DNA is TGTGCCAGCAGTGTTATCCGAGGGGGCGGAGGGGAAAAACTGTTTTTT.

This clone was seen a few times. This chain uses TRBV2 with TRBJ1-1; TRBD1 is a possible D gene (5 bases). Germline-derived CDR1 and CDR2 are SNHLY and FYNNEI. CDR3 length equals 14 residues. The ends were cut back, 4 bases at V and 0 bases at J, with 9 bases in the middle. The CDR3 region has the DNA TGTGCCAGCAGTGCATCAGGGCTGAACACTGAAGCTTTCTTT. This gives the protein CASSASGLNTEAFF.

In this sample, this clone turned up once. The J gene is TRBJ1-1, the V gene TRBV20-1; the match to TRBD1 covers 8 bases. The length of the CDR3 is 14 residues. Germline V gene data show CDR1 as DFQATT and CDR2 as SNEGSKA (reference sequence). V gave up 3 bases and J gave up 1 base; unmatched junction bases: 4. CDR3: CSASGQGSNTEAFF. Written as DNA, the CDR3 is TGCAGTGCTAGTGGACAGGGTTCGAACACTGAAGCTTTCTTT.

The rearrangement joins TRBV10-3 to TRBJ2-1; 11 nucleotides align to TRBD2. This CDR3 has 14 amino acids. Germline values: CDR1 ENHRY, CDR2 SYGVKD. After removal of 4 bases from V and 6 bases from J, the junction contained 2 bases not matched to a gene. The CDR3 nucleotides are TGTGCCATCAGTGTAGCGGGAGGGCCCAATGAGCAGTTCTTC. Translation: CAISVAGGPNEQFF.